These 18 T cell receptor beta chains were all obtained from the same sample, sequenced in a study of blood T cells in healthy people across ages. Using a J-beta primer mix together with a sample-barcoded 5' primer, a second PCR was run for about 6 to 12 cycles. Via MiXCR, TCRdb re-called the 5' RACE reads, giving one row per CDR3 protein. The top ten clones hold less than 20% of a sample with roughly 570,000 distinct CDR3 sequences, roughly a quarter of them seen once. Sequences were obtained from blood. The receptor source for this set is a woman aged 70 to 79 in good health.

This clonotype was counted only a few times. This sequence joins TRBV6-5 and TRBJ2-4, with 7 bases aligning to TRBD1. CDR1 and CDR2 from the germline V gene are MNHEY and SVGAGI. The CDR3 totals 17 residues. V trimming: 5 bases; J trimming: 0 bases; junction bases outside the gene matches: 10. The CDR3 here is CASSPRTGLLAKNIQYF. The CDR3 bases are TGTGCCAGCAGTCCCCGGACAGGCCTTTTAGCCAAAAACATTCAGTACTTC.

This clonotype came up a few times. For the CDR3, the DNA is TGTGCCAGCAGCCACGCCGGGACCCAGTACTTC. It yields the protein CASSHAGTQYF. The V and J genes are TRBV3-1 and TRBJ2-1; D is unresolved. The DNA matches TRBJ2-5 better at its end, which makes the J call doubtful. This CDR3 has 11 amino acids. The V gene's germline CDR1 is LGHDT and CDR2 YNNKEL (reference sequence).

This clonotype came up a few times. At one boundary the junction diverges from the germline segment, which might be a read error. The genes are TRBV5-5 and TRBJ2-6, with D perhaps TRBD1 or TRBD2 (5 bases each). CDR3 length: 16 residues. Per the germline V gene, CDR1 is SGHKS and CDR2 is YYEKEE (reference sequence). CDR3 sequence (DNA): TGTGCCAGCAGCTTTCGAGGGTTCTCTGGGGCCGACGTCCTGACTTTC. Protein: CASSFRGFSGADVLTF.

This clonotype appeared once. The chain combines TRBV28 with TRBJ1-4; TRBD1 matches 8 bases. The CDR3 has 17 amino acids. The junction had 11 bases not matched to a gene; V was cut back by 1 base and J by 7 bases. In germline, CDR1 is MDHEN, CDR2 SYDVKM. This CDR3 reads CASSLYSQGARGEKLFF. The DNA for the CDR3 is TGTGCCAGCAGTTTATATAGCCAGGGGGCGCGGGGTGAAAAACTGTTTTTT.

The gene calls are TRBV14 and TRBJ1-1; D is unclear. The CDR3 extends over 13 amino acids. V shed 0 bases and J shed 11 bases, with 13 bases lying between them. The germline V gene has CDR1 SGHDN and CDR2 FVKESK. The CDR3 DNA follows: TGTGCCAGCAGCCAAGAAGGGCCCGCCCCGGCTTTCTTT. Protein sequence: CASSQEGPAPAFF. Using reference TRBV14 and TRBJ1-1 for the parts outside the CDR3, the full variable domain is EAGVTQFPSHSVIEKGQTVTLRCDPISGHDNLYWYRRVMGKEIKFLLHFVKESKQDESGMPNNRFLAERTGGTYSTLKVQPAELEDSGVYFCASSQEGPAPAFFGQGTRLTVV.

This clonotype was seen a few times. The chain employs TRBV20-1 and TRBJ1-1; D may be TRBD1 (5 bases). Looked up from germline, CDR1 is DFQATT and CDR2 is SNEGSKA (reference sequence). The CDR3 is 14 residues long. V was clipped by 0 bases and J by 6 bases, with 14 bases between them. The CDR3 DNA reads TGCAGTGCTAGAGACCAGGGAGCGCCGGCTGAAGCTTTCTTT. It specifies CSARDQGAPAEAFF.

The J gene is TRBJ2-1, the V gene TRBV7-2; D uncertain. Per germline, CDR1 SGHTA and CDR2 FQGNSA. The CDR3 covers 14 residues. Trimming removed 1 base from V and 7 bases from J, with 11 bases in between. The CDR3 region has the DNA TGTGCCAGCAGCTTAGGCCCCGGTTCAAATGAGCAGTTCTTC. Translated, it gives CASSLGPGSNEQFF.

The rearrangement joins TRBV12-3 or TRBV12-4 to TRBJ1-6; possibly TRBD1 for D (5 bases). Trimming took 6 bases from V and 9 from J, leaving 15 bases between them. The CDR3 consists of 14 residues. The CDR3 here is CASSPGRRASPLHF. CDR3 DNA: TGTGCCAGCAGCCCGGGACGGAGAGCTTCACCCCTCCACTTT.

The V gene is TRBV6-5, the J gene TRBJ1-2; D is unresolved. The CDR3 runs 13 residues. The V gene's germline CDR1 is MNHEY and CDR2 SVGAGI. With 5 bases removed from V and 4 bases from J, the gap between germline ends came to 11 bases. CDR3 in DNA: TGTGCCAGCAGTAATGGCAGGAGCTATGGCTACACCTTC. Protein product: CASSNGRSYGYTF.

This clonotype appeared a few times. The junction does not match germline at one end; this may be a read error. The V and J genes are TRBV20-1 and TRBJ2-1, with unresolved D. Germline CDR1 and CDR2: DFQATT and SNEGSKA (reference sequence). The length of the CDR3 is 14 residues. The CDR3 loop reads CSASVWSSYTEQFF. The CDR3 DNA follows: TGCAGTGCTAGTGTGTGGAGCTCCTACACTGAGCAGTTCTTC.

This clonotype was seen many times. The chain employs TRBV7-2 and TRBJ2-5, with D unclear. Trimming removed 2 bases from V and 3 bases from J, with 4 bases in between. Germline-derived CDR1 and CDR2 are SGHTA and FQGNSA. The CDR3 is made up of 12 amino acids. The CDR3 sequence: CASSLFKETQYF. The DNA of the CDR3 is TGTGCCAGCAGCTTATTCAAAGAGACCCAGTACTTC.

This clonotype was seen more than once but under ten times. The CDR3 protein is CSALREKLFF. CDR3 sequence (DNA): TGCAGTGCCCTAAGAGAAAAACTGTTTTTT. This chain uses TRBV20-1 with TRBJ1-4, with D hard to call. In germline, CDR1 is DFQATT, CDR2 SNEGSKA (reference sequence). V lost 6 bases and J 8 bases, leaving 7 bases between the germline ends. The CDR3 is 10 amino acids.

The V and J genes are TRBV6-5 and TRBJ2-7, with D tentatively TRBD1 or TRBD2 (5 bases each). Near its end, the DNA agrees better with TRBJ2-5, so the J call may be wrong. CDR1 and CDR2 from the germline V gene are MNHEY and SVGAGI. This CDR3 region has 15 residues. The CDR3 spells CASTLAFGAVETQYF. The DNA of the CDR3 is TGTGCCAGCACCCTAGCTTTCGGGGCGGTGGAGACCCAGTACTTC.

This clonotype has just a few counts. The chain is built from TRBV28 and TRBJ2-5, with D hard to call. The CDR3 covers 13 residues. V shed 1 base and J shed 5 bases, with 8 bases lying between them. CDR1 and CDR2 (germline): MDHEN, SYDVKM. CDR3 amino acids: CASSLSGVETQYF. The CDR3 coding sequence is TGTGCCAGCAGTTTATCTGGAGTGGAGACCCAGTACTTC.

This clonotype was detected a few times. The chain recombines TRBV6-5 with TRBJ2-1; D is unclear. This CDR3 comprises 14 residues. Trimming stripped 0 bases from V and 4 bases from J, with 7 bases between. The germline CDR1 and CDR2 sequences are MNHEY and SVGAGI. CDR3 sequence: CASSYSGIYNEQFF. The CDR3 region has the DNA TGTGCCAGCAGTTACTCGGGGATATACAATGAGCAGTTCTTC.

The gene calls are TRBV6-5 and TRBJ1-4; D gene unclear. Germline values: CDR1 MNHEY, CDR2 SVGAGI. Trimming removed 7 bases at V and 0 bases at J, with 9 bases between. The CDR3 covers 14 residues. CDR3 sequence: CASKSQTTNEKLFF. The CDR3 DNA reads TGTGCCAGCAAGAGTCAGACAACTAATGAAAAACTGTTTTTT.

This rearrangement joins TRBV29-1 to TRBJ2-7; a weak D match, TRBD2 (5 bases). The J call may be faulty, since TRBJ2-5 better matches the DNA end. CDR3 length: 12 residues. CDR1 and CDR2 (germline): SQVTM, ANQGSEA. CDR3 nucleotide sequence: TGCAGCGTTGAAACTAGTTCAGAGACCCAGTACTTC. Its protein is CSVETSSETQYF.

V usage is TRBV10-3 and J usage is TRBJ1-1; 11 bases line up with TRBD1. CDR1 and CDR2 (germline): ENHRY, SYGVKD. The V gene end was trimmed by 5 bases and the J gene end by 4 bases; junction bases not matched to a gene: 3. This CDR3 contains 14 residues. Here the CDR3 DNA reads TGTGCCATCAGTCCCGGGACAGGGGGCACTGAAGCTTTCTTT. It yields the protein CAISPGTGGTEAFF.